The entry below describes one TCR beta chain. Its antigen is still unknown. This sample is part of a study of regulatory T cells in long-lasting Graves disease. Arm-PCR of CDR3 regions with iRepertoire HTBI primers generated TCR beta libraries. TCRdb called the multiplex PCR reads again in MiXCR, with one record for every CDR3 protein. The data show a few hundred thousand distinct CDR3 sequences, approximately 21% seen once. Study-level results: It was in persistent disease that TRBV28, TRBJ1-2 and TRBJ2-5 were favored.

The time point is: persistent/refractory GD, antithyroid drugs over 5 years with positive TRAb. TCR sequences were obtained from RNA taken from PBMCs. CDR1 is KGHDR and CDR2 is SFDVKD in the germline V gene. This CDR3 comprises 13 residues. V was cut by 5 bases and J by 1 base, with 5 bases left in between. The clonotype was recovered from a female donor with Graves disease. This chain joins TRBV24-1 and TRBJ1-5, with D unclear. Specimen: peripheral blood mononuclear cells (PBMCs), collected when the disease was refractory, from a patient treated with antithyroid drugs. The CDR3: CATSARSNQPQHF. The DNA for the CDR3 is TGTGCCACCAGTGCCAGAAGCAATCAGCCCCAGCATTTT.